This paragraph reports one TCR beta chain. The data originate from a study of CD8+CD57+ T cells in acquired aplastic anemia. Study summary: The average for DNA from sorted CD4+ and CD8+ cells was 3 to 3.5 ug.

Genomic DNA constituted the template upon which TCR beta VDJ and CDR3 profiling was performed. TCRdb independently ran MiXCR on the reads; one entry per CDR3 protein. This repertoire shows fewer than 250,000 distinct CDR3 sequences, less than 70% found once; its top ten account for 16%. The CDR3 runs to 14 residues. Germline CDR1 reads SGHAT; CDR2 reads FQNNGV. V was trimmed by 7 bases and J by 6 bases, leaving 16 bases between them. V is TRBV11-2 and J is TRBJ2-1, with D tentatively TRBD1 or TRBD2 (6 bases each). The clonotype originates from a human donor in good health, serving as a control. Sequencing input: sorted CD4+, CD8+, or CD8+CD57+ T cells (not recorded which) from PBMCs. The CDR3 loop is CASTPRTAGNEQFF. The CDR3, as DNA: TGTGCCAGCACCCCCCGGACAGCGGGCAATGAGCAGTTCTTC.